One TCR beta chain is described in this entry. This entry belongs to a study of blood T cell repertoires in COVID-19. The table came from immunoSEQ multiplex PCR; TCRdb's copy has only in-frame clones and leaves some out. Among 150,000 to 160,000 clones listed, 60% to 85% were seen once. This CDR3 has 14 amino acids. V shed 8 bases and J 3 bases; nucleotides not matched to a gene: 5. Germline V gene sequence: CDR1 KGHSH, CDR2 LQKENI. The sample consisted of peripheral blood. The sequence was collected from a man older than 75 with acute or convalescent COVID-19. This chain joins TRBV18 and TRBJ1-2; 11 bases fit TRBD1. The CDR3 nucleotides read TGTGCCAGCAGGACAGGGGGCACCGACTATGGCTACACCTTC. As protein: CASRTGGTDYGYTF.